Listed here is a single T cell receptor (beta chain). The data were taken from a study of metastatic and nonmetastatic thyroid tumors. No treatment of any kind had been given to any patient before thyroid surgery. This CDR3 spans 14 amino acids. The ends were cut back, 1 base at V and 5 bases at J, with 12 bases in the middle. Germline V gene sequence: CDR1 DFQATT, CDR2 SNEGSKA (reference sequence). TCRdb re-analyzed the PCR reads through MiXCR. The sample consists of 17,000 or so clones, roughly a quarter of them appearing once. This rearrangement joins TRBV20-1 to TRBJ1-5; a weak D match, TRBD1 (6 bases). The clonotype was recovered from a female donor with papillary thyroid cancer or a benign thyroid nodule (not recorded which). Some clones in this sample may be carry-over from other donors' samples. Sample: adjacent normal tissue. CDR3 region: CSARVGAYYQPQHF. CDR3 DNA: TGCAGTGCTAGAGTGGGGGCATATTATCAGCCCCAGCATTTT.